This T cell receptor beta chain comes out of a study of shared clonotypes between healthy human individuals. The table lists this clone with a count of one. The V segment lost 4 bases and the J segment 1 base; nucleotides outside the gene matches: 14. Germline loops: CDR1 MDHEN, CDR2 SYDVKM. The CDR3 sequence is 19 residues long. TCRdb's table, derived via immunoSEQ multiplex PCR, lists solely in-frame clones and lacks some. This table has about 480,000 clones, about four fifths appearing once. The material sequenced was PBMCs. The chain links TRBV28 to TRBJ1-3, with 9 bases lining up with TRBD1. The source of this sequence is a woman aged 40 to 50 in good health. Some clones in this sample may be carry-over from other donors' samples. CDR3 bases: TGTGCCAGCAGTTCCCCCGGGGGGGGACAGGGCGTGTCTGGAAACACCATATATTTT. Amino acids: CASSSPGGGQGVSGNTIYF. The entire variable domain, with the rest obtained from reference TRBV28 and TRBJ1-3, is as follows: DVKVTQSSRYLVKRTGEKVFLECVQDMDHENMFWYRQDPGLGLRLIYFSYDVKMKEKGDIPEGYSVSREKKERFSLILESASTNQTSMYLCASSSPGGGQGVSGNTIYFGEGSWLTVV.